Below, 21 T cell receptor beta chains from the same sample are listed, as sequenced in a study of spatial heterogeneity in lung cancer. These receptors' targets are unknown. Described time point: sample taken at primary tumor resection. TCRdb called the 5' RACE reads again in MiXCR, with one record for every CDR3 protein. The table lists about 3,900 distinct CDR3 sequences, over 3.5% of them singletons. Study results and caveats: Counts of expanded alpha and beta TCRs within tumors tracked the tumor nonsynonymous mutation count.

This specimen was lung tumor tissue, taken at surgery. These receptors were collected from a male donor with early-stage non-small cell lung cancer.

This clonotype came up many times. The chain carries TRBV28 and TRBJ2-7; D tentatively reads TRBD1 or TRBD2 (5 bases each). V shed 5 bases and J shed 3 bases, with 11 bases lying between them. Per the germline V gene, CDR1 is MDHEN and CDR2 is SYDVKM. The CDR3 covers 13 residues. CDR3 sequence: CASSGRDRYEQYF. CDR3 DNA sequence: TGTGCCAGCAGTGGAAGGGACCGCTACGAGCAGTACTTC.

This clonotype has ten or more counts. The chain combines TRBV5-1 with TRBJ2-1, with a possible D match to TRBD2 (5 bases). The germline V gene has CDR1 SGHRS and CDR2 YFSETQ. The V gene lost 4 bases and the J gene lost 0 bases, with 11 bases spanning the gap. The CDR3 is 15 residues long. CDR3 DNA: TGCGCCAGCAGCCCCGGAGAGGGCTCCTACAATGAGCAGTTCTTC. Protein sequence: CASSPGEGSYNEQFF.

This clonotype has at least ten counts. V usage is TRBV7-2 and J usage is TRBJ2-5; 9 bases match TRBD2. The V and J ends lost 5 bases and 1 base, in that order; junction bases with no gene match: 5. The CDR3 runs to 15 residues. Germline CDR1 and CDR2: SGHTA and FQGNSA. CDR3 coding DNA: TGTGCCAGCAGCCCCGGGACTAGCATCCAAGAGACCCAGTACTTC. This sequence encodes CASSPGTSIQETQYF.

There are many counts of this clonotype. The genes are TRBV29-1 and TRBJ2-5; D is possibly TRBD1 (6 bases). V was cut by 4 bases and J by 0 bases, with 9 bases left in between. The CDR3 contains 13 residues. Germline V gives CDR1 SQVTM, CDR2 ANQGSEA. The CDR3 DNA reads as TGCAGCGTTGTCCGGGACAACCAAGAGACCCAGTACTTC. Translation gives CSVVRDNQETQYF.

This clonotype was counted a few times. The J gene is TRBJ2-2, the V gene TRBV7-2; D ambiguous. Trimming left V 3 bases short and J 3 bases short, with 8 bases between. The CDR3 contains 14 residues. Germline V gives CDR1 SGHTA, CDR2 FQGNSA. The CDR3 region is CASSLSLYTGELFF. In DNA form, the CDR3 reads TGTGCCAGCAGCTTGAGTCTGTACACCGGGGAGCTGTTTTTT.

This clonotype is medium-sized within its sample. This chain joins TRBV12-3 or TRBV12-4 and TRBJ1-2; 7 positions match TRBD1. The CDR3 runs 17 residues. V gave up 6 bases and J gave up 6 bases; unmatched junction bases: 19. In DNA form, the CDR3 reads TGTGCCAGCAGGTCAACTCAGACAGGGCCCCAGGTGGATGGCTACACCTTC. Amino acid sequence: CASRSTQTGPQVDGYTF.

This clonotype is judged medium-sized. V and J are TRBV28 and TRBJ2-5; 9 bases are shared with TRBD1. The CDR3 sequence is 14 residues long. Germline lookup yields CDR1 MDHEN and CDR2 SYDVKM. The V and J ends lost 7 bases and 5 bases, in that order; junction bases with no gene match: 8. CDR3 loop: CASNIQGAGETQYF. The CDR3 bases are TGTGCCAGCAACATACAGGGGGCGGGTGAGACCCAGTACTTC.

This clonotype was seen a few times. The chain is built from TRBV7-9 and TRBJ2-7; maybe TRBD2 (5 bases). Germline-derived CDR1 and CDR2 are SEHNR and FQNEAQ (reference sequence). The CDR3 sequence is 14 residues long. Trimming removed 3 bases at V and 4 bases at J, with 13 bases between. CDR3 protein: CASSLGAGEYEQYF. In nucleotides, the CDR3 is TGTGCCAGCAGCTTGGGAGCAGGAGAGTACGAGCAGTACTTC. The whole variable domain, remainder taken from reference TRBV7-9 and TRBJ2-7, is DTGVSQNPRHKITKRGQNVTFRCDPISEHNRLYWYRQTLGQGPEFLTYFQNEAQLEKSRLLSDRFSAERPKGSFSTLEIQRTEQGDSAMYLCASSLGAGEYEQYFGPGTRLTVT.

This clonotype is deemed medium-sized (0.01 to 0.1%). The chain couples TRBV24-1 to TRBJ2-7; D possibly matches TRBD1 or TRBD2 (5 bases each). V was clipped by 4 bases and J by 3 bases, with 12 bases between them. CDR3 length equals 14 residues. Germline V lookup: CDR1 KGHDR, CDR2 SFDVKD. CDR3 coding DNA: TGTGCCACCAGTGAATCCGGGACGATCTACGAGCAGTACTTC. The encoded protein is CATSESGTIYEQYF.

This clonotype has ten or more counts. The rearrangement joins TRBV5-1 to TRBJ2-1, with D maybe TRBD1 (6 bases). Germline assignment: CDR1 SGHRS and CDR2 YFSETQ. The CDR3 length is 14 residues. V dropped 4 bases and J dropped 6 bases, with 14 bases sitting between them. The DNA of the CDR3 is TGCGCCAGCAGCATAGGTACAGGGATCAATGAGCAGTTCTTC. Protein product: CASSIGTGINEQFF.

In this sample, this clonotype is medium-sized. A junction end diverges from the germline sequence, so it may reflect a read error. This rearrangement joins TRBV7-7 to TRBJ2-5, with TRBD1 identical over 9 bases. CDR3 size: 15 residues. CDR1 is SSHAT, CDR2 FNYEAQ, per germline (reference sequence). The CDR3 protein is CASSQTGQGFETQYF. DNA for the CDR3: TGTGCTAGCAGCCAAACGGGACAGGGATTTGAGACCCAGTACTTC.

This clonotype was detected only a few times. The chain carries TRBV18 and TRBJ2-7; 11 bases agree with TRBD1. Trimming cost V 6 bases and J 6 bases; bases outside gene matches: 10. Per germline, CDR1 KGHSH and CDR2 LQKENI. The CDR3 is made up of 15 amino acids. The CDR3 nucleotides are TGTGCCAGCTCTTTCGGACAGGGGGCCTTTTCCGAGCAGTACGTC. The encoded protein is CASSFGQGAFSEQYV.

By proportion, this clonotype is medium-sized. The chain employs TRBV6-2 or TRBV6-3 and TRBJ2-5; TRBD1 aligns across 8 bases. V was pared by 5 bases and J by 4 bases, with 12 bases of the junction left unmatched. CDR3 length equals 16 residues. In germline, CDR1 is MNHEY, CDR2 SVGEGT. CDR3 bases: TGTGCCAGCAGTAAAGGGGCACAGGGGGTTGGAGAGACCCAGTACTTC. Protein: CASSKGAQGVGETQYF.

The CDR3 DNA reads as TGCAGCGGGGGAGACACAGATACGCAGTATTTT. Translated: CSGGDTDTQYF. The rearrangement joins TRBV29-1 to TRBJ2-3; tentative D call: TRBD2 (5 bases). Germline V CDR1 and CDR2: SQVTM, ANQGSEA. The CDR3 is 11 amino acids. The V gene lost 7 bases and the J gene lost 2 bases, with 7 bases spanning the gap.

This clonotype appeared many times. The genes are TRBV2 and TRBJ1-5; TRBD1 is a possible D gene (5 bases). V dropped 0 bases and J dropped 4 bases, with 7 bases sitting between them. The CDR3 runs to 14 residues. Germline values: CDR1 SNHLY, CDR2 FYNNEI. The CDR3 bases are TGTGCCAGCAGTGAAGCGGGGGGAAATCAGCCCCAGCATTTT. Its protein is CASSEAGGNQPQHF.

The table lists this clonotype with a few counts. In DNA form, the CDR3 reads TGTGCCATCAGTGATTCAAACACCCTTTATGGCTACACCTTC. This gives the protein CAISDSNTLYGYTF. The gene calls are TRBV10-3 and TRBJ1-2; D is ambiguous. The germline V gene has CDR1 ENHRY and CDR2 SYGVKD. The length of the CDR3 is 14 residues. Trimming took off 3 bases at V and 5 bases at J, with 13 bases between the two ends.

This clonotype has a count of ten or more. The junction departs from the called germline gene at one end, perhaps through a read error. This chain links TRBV12-3 or TRBV12-4 with TRBJ1-3, with D unresolved. This CDR3 is built from 15 residues. The CDR3 DNA reads as TGTGCCAGCAGTTTATCGGCAGTCTCTGAAAACACCATATATTTT. Translation gives CASSLSAVSENTIYF.

Judged by abundance, this clonotype is medium-sized. The chain combines TRBV6-6 with TRBJ2-2; 9 nucleotides line up with TRBD1. Losses at the gene ends were 7 bases for V and 4 bases for J; bases not matched to a gene: 13. The CDR3 runs to 17 residues. CDR1 is MNHNY, CDR2 SVGAGI, per germline (reference sequence). CDR3 DNA sequence: TGTGCCAGCACCCCAATGGAGGGGACAGGGATCACCGGGGAGCTGTTTTTT. As protein: CASTPMEGTGITGELFF.

In this sample, this clonotype is medium-sized. The chain employs TRBV7-9 and TRBJ2-1; 14 bases map to TRBD2. V lost 3 bases, J lost 1 base, and 2 bases stayed unmatched. The CDR3 runs 17 residues. Germline CDR1 is SEHNR and CDR2 is FQNEAQ (reference sequence). The CDR3 loop reads CASSLGLAGASYNEQFF. The CDR3 DNA reads as TGTGCCAGCAGCTTGGGACTAGCGGGAGCATCCTACAATGAGCAGTTCTTC. Full variable domain (outside the CDR3, taken from reference TRBV7-9 and TRBJ2-1): DTGVSQNPRHKITKRGQNVTFRCDPISEHNRLYWYRQTLGQGPEFLTYFQNEAQLEKSRLLSDRFSAERPKGSFSTLEIQRTEQGDSAMYLCASSLGLAGASYNEQFFGPGTRLTVL.

By sample fraction, this clonotype is medium-sized. The V gene is TRBV9, the J gene TRBJ1-1; D is undetermined. V dropped 1 base and J dropped 3 bases, with 13 bases sitting between them. Germline assignment: CDR1 SGDLS and CDR2 YYNGEE. The CDR3 is 15 residues long. CDR3 sequence: CASSVRSGGDTEAFF. CDR3 bases: TGTGCCAGCAGCGTACGCTCAGGTGGGGACACTGAAGCTTTCTTT.

By share of the sample, this clonotype is medium-sized. This sequence joins TRBV5-1 and TRBJ2-3; possibly TRBD1 or TRBD2 for D (6 bases each). Per germline, CDR1 SGHRS and CDR2 YFSETQ. This CDR3 region has 15 residues. Trimming took 4 bases from V and 3 from J, leaving 15 bases between them. The CDR3 DNA reads as TGCGCCAGCAGCCACGTTAGGGGGACTACAGATACGCAGTATTTT. Protein sequence: CASSHVRGTTDTQYF.